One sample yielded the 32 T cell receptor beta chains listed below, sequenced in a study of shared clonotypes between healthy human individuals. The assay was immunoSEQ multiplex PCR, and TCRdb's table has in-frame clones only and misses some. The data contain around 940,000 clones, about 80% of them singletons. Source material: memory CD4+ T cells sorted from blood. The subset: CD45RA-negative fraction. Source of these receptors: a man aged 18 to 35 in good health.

CDR3 DNA sequence: TGTGCCAGCAGCTTACACCTGAGCGGGACCTCCTACGAGCAGTACTTC. Protein: CASSLHLSGTSYEQYF. The J gene is TRBJ2-5, the V gene TRBV7-2; 7 nucleotides agree with TRBD2. Matching the DNA end better, TRBJ2-7 makes the J call doubtful. The CDR3 is 16 residues long. CDR1 SGHTA and CDR2 FQGNSA come from the germline V gene.

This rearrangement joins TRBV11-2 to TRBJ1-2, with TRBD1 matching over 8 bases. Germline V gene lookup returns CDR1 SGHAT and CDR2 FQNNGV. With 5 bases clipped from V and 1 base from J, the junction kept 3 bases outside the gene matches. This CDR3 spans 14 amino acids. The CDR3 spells CASSLDRDNYGYTF. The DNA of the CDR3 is TGTGCCAGCAGCCTGGACAGGGATAACTATGGCTACACCTTC.

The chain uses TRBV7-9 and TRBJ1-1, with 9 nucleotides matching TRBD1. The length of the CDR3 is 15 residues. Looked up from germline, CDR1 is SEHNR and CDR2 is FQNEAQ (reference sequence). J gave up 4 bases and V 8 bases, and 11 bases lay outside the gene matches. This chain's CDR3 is CASGTPGQGFTEAFF. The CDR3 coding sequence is TGTGCCAGCGGAACACCGGGACAGGGCTTCACTGAAGCTTTCTTT.

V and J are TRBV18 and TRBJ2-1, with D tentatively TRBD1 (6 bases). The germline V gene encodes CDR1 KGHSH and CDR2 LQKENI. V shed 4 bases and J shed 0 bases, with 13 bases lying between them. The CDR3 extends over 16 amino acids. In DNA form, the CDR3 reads TGTGCCAGCTCACGGGGGCAGCCGAGCTCCTACAATGAGCAGTTCTTC. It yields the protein CASSRGQPSSYNEQFF.

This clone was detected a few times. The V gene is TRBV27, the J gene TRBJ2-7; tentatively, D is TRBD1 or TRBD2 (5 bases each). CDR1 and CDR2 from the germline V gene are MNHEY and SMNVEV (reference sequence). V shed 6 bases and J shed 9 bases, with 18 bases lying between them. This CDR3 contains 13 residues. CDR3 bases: TGTGCCAGCAGGGGAACGGACCGGGACCCGCAGTACTTC. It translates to CASRGTDRDPQYF.

Written as DNA, the CDR3 is TGTGCCAGCAGACGAAACTCCGGGACCGAACTTACTCAGGGGAATCAGCCCCAGCATTTT. Translating gives CASRRNSGTELTQGNQPQHF. The chain carries TRBV28 and TRBJ1-5; the D gene is possibly TRBD1 (6 bases). The CDR3 has 20 residues. V lost 6 bases and J 4 bases, leaving 31 bases between the germline ends. CDR1 MDHEN and CDR2 SYDVKM come from the germline V gene. Using reference TRBV28 and TRBJ1-5 for the parts outside the CDR3, the full variable domain is DVKVTQSSRYLVKRTGEKVFLECVQDMDHENMFWYRQDPGLGLRLIYFSYDVKMKEKGDIPEGYSVSREKKERFSLILESASTNQTSMYLCASRRNSGTELTQGNQPQHFGDGTRLSIL.

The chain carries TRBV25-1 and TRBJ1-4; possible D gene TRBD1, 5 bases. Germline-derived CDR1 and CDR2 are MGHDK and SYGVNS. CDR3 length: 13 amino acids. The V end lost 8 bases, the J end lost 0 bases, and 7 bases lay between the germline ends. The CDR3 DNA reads TGTGCCAGCGGGGGGGCAACTAATGAAAAACTGTTTTTT. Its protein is CASGGATNEKLFF.

CDR3 DNA: TGTGCCAGTAGTATAACAGGGGACAACTACGAGCAGTACTTC. This codes for CASSITGDNYEQYF. This chain connects TRBV19 to TRBJ2-7; 7 bases line up with TRBD1. V was pared by 2 bases and J by 3 bases, with 4 bases of the junction left unmatched. Germline V gene data show CDR1 as LNHDA and CDR2 as SQIVND (reference sequence). The CDR3 runs 14 residues.

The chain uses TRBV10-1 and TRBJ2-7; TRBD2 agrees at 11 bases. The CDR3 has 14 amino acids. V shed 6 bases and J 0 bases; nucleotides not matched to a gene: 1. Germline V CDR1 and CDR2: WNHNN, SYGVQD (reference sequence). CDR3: CASSGTSGSYEQYF. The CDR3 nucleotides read TGCGCCAGCAGCGGGACTAGCGGCTCCTACGAGCAGTACTTC.

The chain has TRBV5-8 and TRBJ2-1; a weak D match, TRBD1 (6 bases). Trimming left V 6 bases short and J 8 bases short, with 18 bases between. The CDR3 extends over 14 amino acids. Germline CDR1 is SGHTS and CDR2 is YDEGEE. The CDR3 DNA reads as TGTGCCAGCAACCCCCCGGGGACAATCGATGAGCAGTTCTTC. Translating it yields CASNPPGTIDEQFF.

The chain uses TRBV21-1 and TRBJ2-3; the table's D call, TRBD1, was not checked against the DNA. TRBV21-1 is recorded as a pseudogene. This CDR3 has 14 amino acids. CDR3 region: CASWQSRLADTQYF. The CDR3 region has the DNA TGTGCCAGTTGGCAGAGCAGGTTGGCAGATACGCAGTATTTT.

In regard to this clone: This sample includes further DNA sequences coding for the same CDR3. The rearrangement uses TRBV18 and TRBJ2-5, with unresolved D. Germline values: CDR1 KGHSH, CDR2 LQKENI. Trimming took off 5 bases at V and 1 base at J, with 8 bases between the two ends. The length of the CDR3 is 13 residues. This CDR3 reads CASSRGSQETQYF. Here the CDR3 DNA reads TGTGCCAGCTCAAGAGGCTCCCAAGAGACCCAGTACTTC.

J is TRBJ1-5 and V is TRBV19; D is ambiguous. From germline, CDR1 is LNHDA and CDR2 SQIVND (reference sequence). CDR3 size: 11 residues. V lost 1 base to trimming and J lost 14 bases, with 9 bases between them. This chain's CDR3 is CASSIGRDKHF. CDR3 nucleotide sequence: TGTGCCAGTAGTATAGGACGCGACAAGCATTTT.

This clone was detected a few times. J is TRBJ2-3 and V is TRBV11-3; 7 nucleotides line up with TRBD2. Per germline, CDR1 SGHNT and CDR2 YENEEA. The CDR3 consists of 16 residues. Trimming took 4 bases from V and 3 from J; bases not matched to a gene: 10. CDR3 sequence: CASSSGEGARTDTQYF. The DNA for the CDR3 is TGTGCCAGCAGCTCCGGGGAGGGCGCGAGGACAGATACGCAGTATTTT.

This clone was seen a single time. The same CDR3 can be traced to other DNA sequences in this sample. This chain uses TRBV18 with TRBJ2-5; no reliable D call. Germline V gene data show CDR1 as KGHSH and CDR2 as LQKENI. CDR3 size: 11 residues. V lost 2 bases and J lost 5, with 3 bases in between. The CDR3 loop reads CASSPEETQYF. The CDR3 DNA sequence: TGTGCCAGCTCACCAGAGGAGACCCAGTACTTC.

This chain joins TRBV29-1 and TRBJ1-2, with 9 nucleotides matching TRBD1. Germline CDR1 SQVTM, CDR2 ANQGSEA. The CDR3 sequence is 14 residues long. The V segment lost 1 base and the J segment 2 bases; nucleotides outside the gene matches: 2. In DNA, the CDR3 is TGCAGCGTTGAAGTTACAGGGGGCAACTATGGCTACACCTTC. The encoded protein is CSVEVTGGNYGYTF.

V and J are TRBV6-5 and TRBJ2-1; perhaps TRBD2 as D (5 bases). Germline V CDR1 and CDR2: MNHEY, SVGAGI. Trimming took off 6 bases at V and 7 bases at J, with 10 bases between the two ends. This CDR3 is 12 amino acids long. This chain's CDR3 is CASRPDSNEQFF. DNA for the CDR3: TGTGCCAGCAGACCGGACTCGAATGAGCAGTTCTTC.

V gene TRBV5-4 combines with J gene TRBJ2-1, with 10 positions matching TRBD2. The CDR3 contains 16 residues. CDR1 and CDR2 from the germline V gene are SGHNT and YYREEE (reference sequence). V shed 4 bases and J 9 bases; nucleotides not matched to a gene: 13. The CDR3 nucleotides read TGTGCCAGCAGCCCCCTGCCCAGCGGGGGGGCCGGTGAGCAGTTCTTC. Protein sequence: CASSPLPSGGAGEQFF.

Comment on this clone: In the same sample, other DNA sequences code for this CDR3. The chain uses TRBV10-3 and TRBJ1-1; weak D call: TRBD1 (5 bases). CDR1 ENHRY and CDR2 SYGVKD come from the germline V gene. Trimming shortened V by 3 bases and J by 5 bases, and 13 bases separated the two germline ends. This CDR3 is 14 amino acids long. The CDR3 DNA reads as TGTGCCATCAGTGATAGGCAGGGAGGGACTGAAGCTTTCTTT. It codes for CAISDRQGGTEAFF.

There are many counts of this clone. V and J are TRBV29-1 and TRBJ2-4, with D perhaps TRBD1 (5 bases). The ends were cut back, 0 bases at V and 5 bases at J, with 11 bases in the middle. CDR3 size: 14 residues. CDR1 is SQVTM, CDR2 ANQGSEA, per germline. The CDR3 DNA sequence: TGCAGCGTTGAAGAAGAAGGCAGGGAAAACATTCAGTACTTC. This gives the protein CSVEEEGRENIQYF. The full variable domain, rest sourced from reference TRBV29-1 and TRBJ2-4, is SAVISQKPSRDICQRGTSLTIQCQVDSQVTMMFWYRQQPGQSLTLIATANQGSEATYESGFVIDKFPISRPNLTFSTLTVSNMSPEDSSIYLCSVEEEGRENIQYFGAGTRLSVL.

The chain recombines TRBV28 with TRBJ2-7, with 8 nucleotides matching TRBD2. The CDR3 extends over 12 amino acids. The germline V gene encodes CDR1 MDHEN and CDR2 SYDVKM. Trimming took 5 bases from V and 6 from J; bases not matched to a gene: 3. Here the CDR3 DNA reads TGTGCCAGCAGTCTCGGACTAGCCGAGCAGTACTTC. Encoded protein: CASSLGLAEQYF.

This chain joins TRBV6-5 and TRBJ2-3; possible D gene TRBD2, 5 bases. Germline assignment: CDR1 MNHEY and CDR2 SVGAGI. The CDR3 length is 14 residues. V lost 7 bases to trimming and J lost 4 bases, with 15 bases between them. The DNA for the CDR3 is TGTGCCAGCACCAGAGGGATCAACGCAGATACGCAGTATTTT. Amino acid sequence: CASTRGINADTQYF.

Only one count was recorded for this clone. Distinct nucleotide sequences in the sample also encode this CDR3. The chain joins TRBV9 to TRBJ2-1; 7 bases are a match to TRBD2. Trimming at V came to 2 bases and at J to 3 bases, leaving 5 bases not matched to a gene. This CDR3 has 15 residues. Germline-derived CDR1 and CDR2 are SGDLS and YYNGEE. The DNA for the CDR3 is TGTGCCAGCAGCGTGGACCCGGGAGGCTACAATGAGCAGTTCTTC. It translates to CASSVDPGGYNEQFF.

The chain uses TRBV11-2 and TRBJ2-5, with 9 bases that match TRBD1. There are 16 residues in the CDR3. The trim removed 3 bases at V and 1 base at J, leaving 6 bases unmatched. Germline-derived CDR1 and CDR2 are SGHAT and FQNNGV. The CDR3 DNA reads TGTGCCAGCAGCTTGGGACAGGGATCATCCCAAGAGACCCAGTACTTC. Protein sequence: CASSLGQGSSQETQYF.

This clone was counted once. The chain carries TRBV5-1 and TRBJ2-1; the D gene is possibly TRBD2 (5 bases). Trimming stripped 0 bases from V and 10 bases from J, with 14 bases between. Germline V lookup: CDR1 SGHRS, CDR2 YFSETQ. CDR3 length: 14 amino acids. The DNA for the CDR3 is TGCGCCAGCAGCTTGGTTATCGAGGGCGGGGAGCAGTTCTTC. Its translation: CASSLVIEGGEQFF.

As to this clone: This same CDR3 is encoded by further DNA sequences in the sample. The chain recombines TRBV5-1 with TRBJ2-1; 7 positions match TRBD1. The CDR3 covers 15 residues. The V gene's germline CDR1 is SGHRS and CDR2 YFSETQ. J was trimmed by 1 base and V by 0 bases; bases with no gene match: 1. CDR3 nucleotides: TGCGCCAGCAGCTTGGGACAGGGATCCTACAATGAGCAGTTCTTC. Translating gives CASSLGQGSYNEQFF. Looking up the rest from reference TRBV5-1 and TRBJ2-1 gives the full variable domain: KAGVTQTPRYLIKTRGQQVTLSCSPISGHRSVSWYQQTPGQGLQFLFEYFSETQRNKGNFPGRFSGRQFSNSRSEMNVSTLELGDSALYLCASSLGQGSYNEQFFGPGTRLTVL.

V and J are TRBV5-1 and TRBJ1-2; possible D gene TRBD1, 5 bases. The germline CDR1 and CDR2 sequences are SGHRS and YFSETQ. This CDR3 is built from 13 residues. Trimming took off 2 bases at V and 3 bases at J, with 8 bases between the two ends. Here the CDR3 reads CASSLGAYYGYTF. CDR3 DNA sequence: TGCGCCAGCAGCTTAGGGGCCTACTATGGCTACACCTTC.

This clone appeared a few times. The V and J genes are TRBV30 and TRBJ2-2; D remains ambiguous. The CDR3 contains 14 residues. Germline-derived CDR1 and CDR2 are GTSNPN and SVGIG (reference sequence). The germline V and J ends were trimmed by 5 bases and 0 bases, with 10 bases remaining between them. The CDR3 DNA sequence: TGTGCCTGGGGTTATAGCCCGAACACCGGGGAGCTGTTTTTT. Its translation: CAWGYSPNTGELFF.

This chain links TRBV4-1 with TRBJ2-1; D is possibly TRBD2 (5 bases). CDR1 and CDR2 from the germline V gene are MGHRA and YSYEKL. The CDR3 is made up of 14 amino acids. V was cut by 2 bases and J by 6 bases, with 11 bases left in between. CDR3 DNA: TGCGCCAGCAGCCAAAGTACGGGAACCAATGAGCAGTTCTTC. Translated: CASSQSTGTNEQFF.

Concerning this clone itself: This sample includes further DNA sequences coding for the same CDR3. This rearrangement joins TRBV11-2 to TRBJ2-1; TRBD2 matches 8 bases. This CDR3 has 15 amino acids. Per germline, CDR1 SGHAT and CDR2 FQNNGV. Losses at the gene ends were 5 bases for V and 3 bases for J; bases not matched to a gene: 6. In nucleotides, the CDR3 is TGTGCCAGCAGCCCCCAGCGGGGGAGCTACAATGAGCAGTTCTTC. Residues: CASSPQRGSYNEQFF.

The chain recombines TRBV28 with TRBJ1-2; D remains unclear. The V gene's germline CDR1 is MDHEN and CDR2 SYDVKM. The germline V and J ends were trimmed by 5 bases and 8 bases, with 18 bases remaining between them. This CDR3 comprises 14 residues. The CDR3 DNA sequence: TGTGCCAGCAGTCCTACGTTCGGGCTCAAGGGCTACACCTTC. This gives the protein CASSPTFGLKGYTF.

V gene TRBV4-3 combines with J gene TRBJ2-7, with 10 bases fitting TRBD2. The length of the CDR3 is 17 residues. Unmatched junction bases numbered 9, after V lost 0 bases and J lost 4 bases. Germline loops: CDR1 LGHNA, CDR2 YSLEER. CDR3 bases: TGCGCCAGCAGCCAAGATCGGACTAGCGGAAACTTTTACGAGCAGTACTTC. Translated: CASSQDRTSGNFYEQYF.